A selection of T cell receptor beta chains follows, all from one sample in a study of blood T cell repertoires in COVID-19. This table comes from immunoSEQ multiplex PCR, and its TCRdb copy is limited to in-frame clones, with some not included. The sample has 250,000 to 300,000 clones; about 89% are singletons. Sequenced: PBMCs or T cells enriched from blood (not recorded which). The source of these receptors is a middle-aged woman who had recovered from COVID-19. The conserved cysteine and the conserved F or W are not part of the CDR3 here. Each record gives: CDR3 protein, J gene, D gene, V gene. D genes are given only for firm matches.

ASSEQGEGNTIY	TRBJ1-3	.	TRBV9
AISNQDSYEQY	TRBJ2-7	.	TRBV10-3
ASSYSASGTYEQY	TRBJ2-7	TRBD2	TRBV6-5
ASSGTSGPGPDTQY	TRBJ2-3	.	TRBV9
ASGLGAGGGTEAF	TRBJ1-1	TRBD1	TRBV12-5
ASLRGATANTGELF	TRBJ2-2	.	TRBV2
ASSLDRGDYGYT	TRBJ1-2	TRBD1	TRBV5-4
ATSDFPDVTAQGGYT	TRBJ1-2	.	TRBV24-1
ASSVTGSGRGTEAF	TRBJ1-1	.	TRBV6-1
ASSIQAFRGADTQY	TRBJ2-3	.	TRBV19
ASSSTGQAYGYT	TRBJ1-2	TRBD1	TRBV6-5
ASALTDSYEQY	TRBJ2-7	.	TRBV19
ASSYGWTGSYEQY	TRBJ2-7	TRBD1	TRBV6-5
ASRRDNYNSPLH	TRBJ1-6	.	TRBV3-1/TRBV3-2
ASSYGTAGGNTIY	TRBJ1-3	.	TRBV3-1/TRBV3-2
ASSLEGGGLNTEAF	TRBJ1-1	.	TRBV7-2
ASSDPGGGGPNEQF	TRBJ2-1	.	TRBV10-2
ASSQAHRGRDYGYT	TRBJ1-2	TRBD1	TRBV4-2
ASSQGRYGNTIY	TRBJ1-3	.	TRBV3-1/TRBV3-2
ASSLTDYGYT	TRBJ1-2	.	TRBV2
ASSLVGPFDYGYT	TRBJ1-2	.	TRBV7-2
AWSLDRATNEKLF	TRBJ1-4	.	TRBV30
ASSQGSPGQVFSYNEQF	TRBJ2-1	TRBD1	TRBV14
ASSLTGTGKF	TRBJ2-1	TRBD1	TRBV11-3
ASSQGGRGAF	TRBJ1-1	TRBD1	TRBV3-1/TRBV3-2
ASSQRTSGGANEQF	TRBJ2-1	TRBD2	TRBV4-2
ASSLPASGYNEQF	TRBJ2-1	TRBD2	TRBV7-2
ASSLGTGEQY	TRBJ2-7	.	TRBV28
ASSLGNRNTEAF	TRBJ1-1	.	TRBV5-1
ASSERLMGLTRGETQY	TRBJ2-5	TRBD2	TRBV6-1
ASSYYSGGYT	TRBJ1-2	.	TRBV6-5
ASSARGTEETQY	TRBJ2-5	.	TRBV9
ASSLAGGRADTQY	TRBJ2-3	TRBD2	TRBV5-1
ASTPRGTISGNTIY	TRBJ1-3	.	TRBV7-9
AWSLWEWTGNYEQY	TRBJ2-7	.	TRBV30
ASSPIGTGEGNGYT	TRBJ1-2	TRBD1	TRBV18
ASSQVGTAPYEQY	TRBJ2-7	TRBD1	TRBV14
SASTDASTNYGYT	TRBJ1-2	.	TRBV20-1
ASSRTAGRGVEQF	TRBJ2-1	.	TRBV5-1
ASSQGGGYSYEQY	TRBJ2-7	.	TRBV28
ASSPLRTGGNTIY	TRBJ1-3	.	TRBV27
ASSPPEQILTQY	TRBJ2-3	.	TRBV13
ASSREANTEAF	TRBJ1-1	.	TRBV2
AWSKRRGGGTSTDTQY	TRBJ2-3	.	TRBV30
ASSQGTGEIYGYT	TRBJ1-2	TRBD1	TRBV4-1
ATSSNRGETQY	TRBJ2-5	TRBD1	TRBV15
ASSQARVYGYT	TRBJ1-2	.	TRBV4-1
ASSLGGQGTEAF	TRBJ1-1	TRBD1	TRBV5-1
ASRENGVQPQH	TRBJ1-5	.	TRBV2